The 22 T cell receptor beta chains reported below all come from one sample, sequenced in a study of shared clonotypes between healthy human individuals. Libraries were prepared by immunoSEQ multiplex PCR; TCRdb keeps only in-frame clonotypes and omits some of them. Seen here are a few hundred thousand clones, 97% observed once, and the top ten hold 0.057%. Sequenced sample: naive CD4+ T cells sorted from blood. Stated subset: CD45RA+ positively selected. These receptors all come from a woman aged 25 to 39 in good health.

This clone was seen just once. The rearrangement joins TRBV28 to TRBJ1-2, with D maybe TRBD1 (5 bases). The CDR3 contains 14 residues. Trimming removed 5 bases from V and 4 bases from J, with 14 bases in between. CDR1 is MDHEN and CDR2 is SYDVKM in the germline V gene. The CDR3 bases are TGTGCCAGCAGTCCCGGGGCTATTTCCTATGGCTACACCTTC. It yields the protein CASSPGAISYGYTF.

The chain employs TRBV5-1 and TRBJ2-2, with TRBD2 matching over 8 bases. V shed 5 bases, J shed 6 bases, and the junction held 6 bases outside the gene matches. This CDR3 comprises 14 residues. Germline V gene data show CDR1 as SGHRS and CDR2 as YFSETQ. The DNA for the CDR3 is TGCGCCAGCAGGCAGCGGGAGAATCCCGGGGAGCTGTTTTTT. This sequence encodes CASRQRENPGELFF.

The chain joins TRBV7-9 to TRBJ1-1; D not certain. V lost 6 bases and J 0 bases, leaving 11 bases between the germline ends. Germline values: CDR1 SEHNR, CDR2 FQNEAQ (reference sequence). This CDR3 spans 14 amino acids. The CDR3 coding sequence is TGTGCCAGCAGTCAAACAGCGGTGAACACTGAAGCTTTCTTT. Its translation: CASSQTAVNTEAFF.

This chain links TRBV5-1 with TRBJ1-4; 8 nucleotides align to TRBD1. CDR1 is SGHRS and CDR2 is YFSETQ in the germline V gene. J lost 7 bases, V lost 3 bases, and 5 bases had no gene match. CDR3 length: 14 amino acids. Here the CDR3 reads CASSSSDRAEKLFF. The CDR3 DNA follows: TGCGCCAGCAGCTCTTCGGACAGGGCTGAAAAACTGTTTTTT.

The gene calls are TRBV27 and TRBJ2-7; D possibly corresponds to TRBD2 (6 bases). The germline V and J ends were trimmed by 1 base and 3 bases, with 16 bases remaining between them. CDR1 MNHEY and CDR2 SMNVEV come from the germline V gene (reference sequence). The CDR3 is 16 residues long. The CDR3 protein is CASSLLRAGPIYEQYF. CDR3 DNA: TGTGCCAGCAGTTTATTGAGGGCGGGACCAATCTACGAGCAGTACTTC.

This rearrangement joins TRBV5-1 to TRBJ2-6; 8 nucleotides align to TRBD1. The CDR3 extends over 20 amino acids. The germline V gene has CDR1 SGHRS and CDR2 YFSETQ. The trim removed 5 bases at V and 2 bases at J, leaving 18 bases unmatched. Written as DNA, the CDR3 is TGCGCCAGCAGAGGGGTGACTCGGGACAGGATTCTTACTGGGGCCAACGTCCTGACTTTC. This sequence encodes CASRGVTRDRILTGANVLTF.

The DNA of the CDR3 is TGTGCCAGCAGCGGAGGGATGCCCCATCAGCCCCAGCATTTT. It codes for CASSGGMPHQPQHF. This chain links TRBV11-1 with TRBJ1-5; D gene uncertain. Germline V gene lookup returns CDR1 SGHAT and CDR2 FQDESV (reference sequence). V was cut by 5 bases and J by 5 bases, with 13 bases left in between. This CDR3 spans 14 amino acids.

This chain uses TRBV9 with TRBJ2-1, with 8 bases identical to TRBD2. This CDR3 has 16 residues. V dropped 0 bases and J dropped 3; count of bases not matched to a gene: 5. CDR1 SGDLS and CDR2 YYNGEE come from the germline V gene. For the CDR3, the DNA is TGTGCCAGCAGCGTAGCCAGCGGGAGAGACTACAATGAGCAGTTCTTC. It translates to CASSVASGRDYNEQFF.

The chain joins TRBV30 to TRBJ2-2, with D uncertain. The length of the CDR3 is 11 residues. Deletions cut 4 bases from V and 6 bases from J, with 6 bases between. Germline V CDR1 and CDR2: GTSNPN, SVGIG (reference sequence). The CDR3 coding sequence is TGTGCCTGGATTGGGGCCGGGGAGCTGTTTTTT. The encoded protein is CAWIGAGELFF.

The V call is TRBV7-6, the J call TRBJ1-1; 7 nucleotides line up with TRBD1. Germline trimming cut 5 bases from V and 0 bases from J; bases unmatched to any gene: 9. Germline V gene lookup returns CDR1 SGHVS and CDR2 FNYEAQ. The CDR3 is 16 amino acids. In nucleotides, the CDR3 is TGTGCCAGCAGCGCGGGGACAGCTTTTATGAACACTGAAGCTTTCTTT. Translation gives CASSAGTAFMNTEAFF.

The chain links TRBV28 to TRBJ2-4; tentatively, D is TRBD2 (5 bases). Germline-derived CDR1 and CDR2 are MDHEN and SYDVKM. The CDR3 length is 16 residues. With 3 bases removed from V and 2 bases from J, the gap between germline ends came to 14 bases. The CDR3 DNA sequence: TGTGCCAGCAGTTTGCCTGGGGAGACGACCAAAAACATTCAGTACTTC. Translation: CASSLPGETTKNIQYF. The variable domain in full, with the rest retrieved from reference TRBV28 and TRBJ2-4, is DVKVTQSSRYLVKRTGEKVFLECVQDMDHENMFWYRQDPGLGLRLIYFSYDVKMKEKGDIPEGYSVSREKKERFSLILESASTNQTSMYLCASSLPGETTKNIQYFGAGTRLSVL.

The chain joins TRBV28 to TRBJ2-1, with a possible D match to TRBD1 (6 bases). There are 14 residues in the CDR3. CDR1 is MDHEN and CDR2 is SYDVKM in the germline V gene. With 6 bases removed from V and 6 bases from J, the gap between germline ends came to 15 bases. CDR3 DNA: TGTGCCAGCAGGATTATGAGGGGGAGCAATGAGCAGTTCTTC. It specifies CASRIMRGSNEQFF.

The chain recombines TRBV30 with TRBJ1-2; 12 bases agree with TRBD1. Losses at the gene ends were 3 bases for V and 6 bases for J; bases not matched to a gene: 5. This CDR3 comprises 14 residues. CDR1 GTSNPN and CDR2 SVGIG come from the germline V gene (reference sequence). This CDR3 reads CAWSPGTGGDGYTF. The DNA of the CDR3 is TGTGCCTGGAGCCCAGGGACAGGGGGCGATGGCTACACCTTC.

The CDR3 coding sequence is TGTGCCAGTAGTATAGACGGACTAGCGGGAGGGCCATCGAACACCGGGGAGCTGTTTTTT. Translated, it gives CASSIDGLAGGPSNTGELFF. The V gene is TRBV19, the J gene TRBJ2-2, with 15 bases matching TRBD2. This CDR3 spans 20 amino acids. Germline CDR1 LNHDA, CDR2 SQIVND (reference sequence). V shed 0 bases and J 0 bases; nucleotides not matched to a gene: 5.

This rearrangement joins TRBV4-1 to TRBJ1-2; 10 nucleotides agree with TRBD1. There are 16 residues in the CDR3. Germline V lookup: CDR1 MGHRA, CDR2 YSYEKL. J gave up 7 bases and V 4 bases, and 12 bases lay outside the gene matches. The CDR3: CASSPVPGQGSRGYTF. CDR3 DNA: TGCGCCAGCAGCCCGGTACCGGGACAGGGGAGTCGTGGCTACACCTTC.

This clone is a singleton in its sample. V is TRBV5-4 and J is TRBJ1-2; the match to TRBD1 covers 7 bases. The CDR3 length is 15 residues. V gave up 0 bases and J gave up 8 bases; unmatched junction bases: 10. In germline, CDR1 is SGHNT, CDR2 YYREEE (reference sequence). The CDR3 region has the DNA TGTGCCAGCAGCTTGGTTGCCGAGGGGGCAGGCGGCTACACCTTC. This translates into CASSLVAEGAGGYTF.

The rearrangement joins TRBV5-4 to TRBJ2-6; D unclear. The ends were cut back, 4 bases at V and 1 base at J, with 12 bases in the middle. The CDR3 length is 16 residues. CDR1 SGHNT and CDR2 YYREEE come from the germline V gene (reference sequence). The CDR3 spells CASSPMLDSGANVLTF. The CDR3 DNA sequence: TGTGCCAGCAGCCCTATGTTGGATTCTGGGGCCAACGTCCTGACTTTC.

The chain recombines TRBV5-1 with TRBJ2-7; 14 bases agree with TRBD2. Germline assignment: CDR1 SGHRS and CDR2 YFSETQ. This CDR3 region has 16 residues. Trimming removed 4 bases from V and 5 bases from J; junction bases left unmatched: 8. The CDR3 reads CASSAGLAGGIHEQYF. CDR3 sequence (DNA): TGCGCCAGCAGCGCCGGACTAGCGGGAGGTATCCACGAGCAGTACTTC.

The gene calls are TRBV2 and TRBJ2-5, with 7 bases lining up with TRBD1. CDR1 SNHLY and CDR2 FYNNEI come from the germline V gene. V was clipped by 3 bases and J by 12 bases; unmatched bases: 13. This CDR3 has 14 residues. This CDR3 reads CASSDGRGIGGEYF. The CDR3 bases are TGTGCCAGCAGTGATGGCAGGGGGATCGGAGGAGAGTACTTC.

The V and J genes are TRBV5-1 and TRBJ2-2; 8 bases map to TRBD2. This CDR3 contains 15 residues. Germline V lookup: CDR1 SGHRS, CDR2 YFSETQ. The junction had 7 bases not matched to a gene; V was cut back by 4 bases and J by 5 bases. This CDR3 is CASSPSGSGTGELFF. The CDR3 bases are TGCGCCAGCAGCCCGAGCGGGAGCGGTACCGGGGAGCTGTTTTTT.

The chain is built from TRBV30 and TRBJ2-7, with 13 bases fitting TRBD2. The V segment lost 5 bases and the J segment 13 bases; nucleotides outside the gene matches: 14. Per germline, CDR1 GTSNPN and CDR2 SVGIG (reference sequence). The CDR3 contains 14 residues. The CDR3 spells CAWFKPGLAGLAYF. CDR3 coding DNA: TGTGCCTGGTTTAAACCGGGACTAGCGGGACTGGCATACTTC.

The CDR3 region is CASSHRDPRETQYF. As DNA, the CDR3 is TGTGCCAGCAGCCACCGGGACCCACGGGAGACCCAGTACTTC. This chain connects TRBV6-5 to TRBJ2-5, with D perhaps given as TRBD1 or TRBD2 (5 bases each). CDR3 length: 14 amino acids. The germline V and J ends were trimmed by 6 bases and 5 bases, with 16 bases remaining between them. CDR1 and CDR2 from the germline V gene are MNHEY and SVGAGI.